This passage covers 9 T cell receptor beta chains from one sample sequenced in a study of T cells in women clearing cervical HPV infection. Assay used: immunoSEQ multiplex PCR; TCRdb lists only in-frame clones, some missing. The sample features roughly 38,000 clones, with around 6.5% in its top ten. Sequenced sample: blood buffy coat. The source is a woman aged 18-70 years with a cervical HPV16 infection that either progressed to CIN3+ or cleared (not recorded which).

Concerning this clone: Coverage ceases 3 residues before the CDR3 finishes, and the germline J gene fills in the end. J is TRBJ1-1 and V is TRBV19; D is unresolved. This CDR3 comprises 13 residues. Germline CDR1 is LNHDA and CDR2 is SQIVND (reference sequence). Trimming removed 5 bases from V and 4 bases from J, with 11 bases in between. The part of the CDR3 DNA that was read is TGTGCCAGTAGTTCCGAGGGTGGCACTGAA. Protein sequence: CASSSEGGTE. Given in full, the CDR3 is CASSSEGGTEAFF.

In regard to this clone: Coverage ceases 3 residues before the CDR3 finishes, and the germline J gene fills in the end. V is TRBV7-2 and J is TRBJ1-5; no definite D call. With 3 bases removed from V and 9 bases from J, the gap between germline ends came to 12 bases. This CDR3 comprises 13 residues. Germline V gene sequence: CDR1 SGHTA, CDR2 FQGNSA. The CDR3 sequence is CASSFDRSRPQHF. Partial CDR3 DNA: TGTGCCAGCAGCTTTGATAGATCTCGGCCC.

Comment on this clone: Read data end 3 residues before the CDR3 end; the end is taken from the germline J gene. This chain joins TRBV19 and TRBJ2-1, with TRBD2 identical over 8 bases. This CDR3 is built from 14 residues. Trimming took 4 bases from V and 5 from J; bases not matched to a gene: 4. The germline V gene has CDR1 LNHDA and CDR2 SQIVND (reference sequence). The CDR3 sequence is CASSKLAANNEQFF. CDR3 DNA (partial): TGTGCCAGTAGTAAACTAGCGGCCAACAATGAG.

About this clone itself: The read halts 3 residues ahead of the CDR3 end, with the missing end drawn from the germline J gene. This chain uses TRBV6-1 with TRBJ1-4; D might be TRBD1 (5 bases). The CDR3 spans 18 residues. Per the germline V gene, CDR1 is MNHNS and CDR2 is SASEGT. The CDR3 spells CASSEEYLGISGANVLFF. CDR3 DNA, as far as it was read: TGTGCCAGCAGTGAAGAGTACCTCGGGATCTCTGGGGCCAACGTA.

As to this clone: The CDR3 goes on 3 residues after the read ends, and that part is filled in from the germline J gene. V gene TRBV28 combines with J gene TRBJ2-3; the D gene could be TRBD1 or TRBD2 (6 bases each). Germline loops: CDR1 MDHEN, CDR2 SYDVKM. This CDR3 comprises 15 residues. Trimming pared 7 bases from V and 1 base from J, leaving 15 bases between. The CDR3 region is CASTRGGTGTDTQYF. CDR3 DNA, as far as it was read: TGTGCCAGCACCAGGGGCGGGACGGGCACAGATACG.

Notes on this clone: The read comes to an end 3 residues before the CDR3 does, leaving the germline J gene to fill in the end. The V gene is TRBV18, the J gene TRBJ2-3; D not resolved. This CDR3 is built from 14 residues. Germline V gene data show CDR1 as KGHSH and CDR2 as LQKENI. The DNA read from the CDR3 is TGTGCCAGCTCATCCTACAGTCTACAAGAGACG. Its protein product is CASSSYSLQET. The CDR3, in full, reads CASSSYSLQETQYF.

A note on this clone: The sequenced fragment ends 3 residues before the CDR3 boundary, so the rest is inferred from the germline J gene. The chain has TRBV5-1 and TRBJ2-3; 8 bases match TRBD2. CDR1 and CDR2 (germline): SGHRS, YFSETQ. V was clipped by 4 bases and J by 6 bases; unmatched bases: 7. This CDR3 is 14 amino acids long. The covered CDR3 bases are TGCGCCAGCAGCCTGCGGGGGGCCACCGATACG. It codes for CASSLRGATDT. The full CDR3 is CASSLRGATDTQYF. Full variable domain (remainder filled in from reference TRBV5-1 and TRBJ2-3): KAGVTQTPRYLIKTRGQQVTLSCSPISGHRSVSWYQQTPGQGLQFLFEYFSETQRNKGNFPGRFSGRQFSNSRSEMNVSTLELGDSALYLCASSLRGATDTQYFGPGTRLTVL.

A word on this clone: The CDR3 end is not reached by the read, which stops 3 residues before it; the germline J gene fills it in. This chain uses TRBV5-1 with TRBJ1-2; TRBD1 aligns across 9 bases. V trimming: 6 bases; J trimming: 1 base; junction bases outside the gene matches: 7. From germline, CDR1 is SGHRS and CDR2 YFSETQ. The CDR3 spans 15 residues. The DNA read from the CDR3 is TGCGCCAGCAAGACCTCGACAGGGGGTAACTATGGC. It codes for CASKTSTGGNYG. The full CDR3 protein is CASKTSTGGNYGYTF. Drawing the rest from reference TRBV5-1 and TRBJ1-2, the complete variable domain is KAGVTQTPRYLIKTRGQQVTLSCSPISGHRSVSWYQQTPGQGLQFLFEYFSETQRNKGNFPGRFSGRQFSNSRSEMNVSTLELGDSALYLCASKTSTGGNYGYTFGSGTRLTVV.

Concerning this clone itself: An end of the junction differs from the germline gene, which may be a read error. The CDR3 end is not reached by the read, which stops 3 residues before it; the germline J gene fills it in. Distinct nucleotide sequences in the sample also encode this CDR3. The rearrangement links TRBV6-1 to TRBJ1-2; 8 nucleotides agree with TRBD1. From germline, CDR1 is MNHNS and CDR2 SASEGT. The CDR3 length is 17 residues. The CDR3: CASSEVGQARFRYGYTF. CDR3 bases read: TGTGCCAGCAGTGAAGTGGGACAGGCCAGATTTCGCTATGGT.